This T cell receptor beta chain is drawn from a study of T cell responses to AZD1222 COVID-19 vaccine. The study's findings and limits: Unmutated regions of variants are reportedly targeted by nearly half of spike-specific TCRs. Once two AZD1222 doses were given, Spike-specific TCR breadth and depth went up. Spike regions recognized by vaccine-associated CD4 TCRs spanned the protein, led by 160-218 and 743-854. Clonal diversity was possibly underestimated, and white British individuals and females predominated among donors.

Comment on this clone: Its antigen is currently unknown.

Libraries were prepared by immunoSEQ multiplex PCR; TCRdb keeps only in-frame clonotypes and omits some of them. The data contain more than 100,000 clones, around 91% of them singletons. Sequencing was performed on peripheral blood, taken on day 0 of AZD1222 vaccination. The TCR comes from an adult in good health.

Written as DNA, the CDR3 is TGTGCCACCAGTGCACCATTTGCAGACAGCAAGCTGTTTTTT. It specifies CATSAPFADSKLFF. The genes are TRBV24-1 and TRBJ2-2; perhaps TRBD1 as D (5 bases). The CDR3 contains 14 residues. Germline-derived CDR1 and CDR2 are KGHDR and SFDVKD. The germline V and J ends were trimmed by 5 bases and 12 bases, with 18 bases remaining between them.